This is a list of T cell receptor beta chains from one sample in a study of CD8+ T cells in alopecia areata. TCRdb's copy holds only in-frame clones and misses some; the assay was immunoSEQ multiplex PCR. The data contain about 150,000 clones, under 60% of them seen just once; the ten biggest clones take up approximately 19%. This sample comprised CD8+ T cells sorted from blood, obtained at week 0. The receptors come from a human donor with alopecia areata. The CDR3 runs from the conserved cysteine through the conserved F or W. Each record gives: D gene, V gene, clone size, J gene, CDR3 DNA, CDR3 protein. A D gene is named only where the DNA matches it firmly. Part of the rows lack a size; the others show once, few, many or a class for expanded clones.

>-|TRBV6-5|-|TRBJ1-5
TGTGCCACCCGGGGAGGGAGTAGCAATCAGCCCCAGCATTTT
CATRGGSSNQPQHF
>-|TRBV4-3|-|TRBJ1-5
TGCGCCAGCAGCCAAGGACGGGGTAGTCAGCCCCAGCATTTT
CASSQGRGSQPQHF
>-|TRBV7-3|-|TRBJ2-1
TGTGCCAGCAGCGTTAGCGGAAGCTCCTACAATGAGCAGTTCTTC
CASSVSGSSYNEQFF
>-|TRBV29-1|-|TRBJ2-7
TGCAGCGTTGAAAGGGGCTACGAGCAGTACTTC
CSVERGYEQYF
>-|TRBV30|-|TRBJ1-1
TGTGCCTGGAATAAACAGGGAGGTGAAGCTTTCTTT
CAWNKQGGEAFF
>TRBD1|TRBV7-2|-|TRBJ2-7
TGTGCCAGCAGCTCCCCTTCCGGGACAGGGGTCGAGCAGTACTTC
CASSSPSGTGVEQYF
>TRBD1|TRBV25-1|few|TRBJ2-7
TGTGCCTCCCTGGGACAGGGTTACGAGCAGTACTTC
CASLGQGYEQYF
>-|TRBV30|few|TRBJ1-5
TGTGCCTGGAGTAAATATGCGGGGAGCAATCAGCCCCAGCATTTT
CAWSKYAGSNQPQHF
>TRBD1|TRBV2|many|TRBJ2-7
TGTGCCAGCAGTGAAGCCCGACGGACAGGATACGAGCAGTACTTC
CASSEARRTGYEQYF
>-|TRBV29-1|-|TRBJ2-1
TGCAGCGTGACAAGCTCGGGCTACAATGAGCAGTTCTTC
CSVTSSGYNEQFF
>-|TRBV14|-|TRBJ2-1
TGTGCCAGCAGCCAAGAAGCGGAGGGGAGCTCCTACAATGAGCAGTTCTTC
CASSQEAEGSSYNEQFF
>-|TRBV7-3|-|TRBJ1-6
TGTGCCAGCAGCCTCCAGGGTTGGGATTCACCCCTCCACTTT
CASSLQGWDSPLHF
>-|TRBV13|-|TRBJ2-1
TGTGCCAGCAGCTTAGTCCGAGAGGCGGAGCAGTTCTTC
CASSLVREAEQFF
>TRBD1|TRBV14|few|TRBJ2-7
TGTGCCAGCAGCCACTCGGGACAGGGATTCAACGAGCAGTACTTC
CASSHSGQGFNEQYF
>-|TRBV7-2|-|TRBJ2-7
TGTGCCAGCAGCTTTCCGGGGTCCTACGAGCAGTACTTC
CASSFPGSYEQYF
>-|TRBV7-8|-|TRBJ1-2
TGTGCCAGCACCCCGGGAACGGGGCCAGCTAACTATGGCTACACCTTC
CASTPGTGPANYGYTF
>TRBD1|TRBV29-1|few|TRBJ1-1
TGCAGCGTTCGACAGGGGGAGAACACTGAAGCTTTCTTT
CSVRQGENTEAFF
>-|TRBV29-1|-|TRBJ1-1
TGCAGCGGCTTGGGAAGAGACGGAAGTATGAACACTGAAGCTTTCTTT
CSGLGRDGSMNTEAFF
>-|TRBV9|-|TRBJ2-1
TGTGCCAGCAGCGTGGGGAGCTCCTACAATGAGCAGTTCTTC
CASSVGSSYNEQFF
>-|TRBV11-2|-|TRBJ1-1
TGTGCCAGCAAAATTCTGGTAGGCGGCTTTGAAGCTTTCTTT
CASKILVGGFEAFF
>-|TRBV7-2|-|TRBJ2-3
TGTGCCAGCAGCTTAAGGGGACTGCAAATCTTACAGGACGATACGCAGTATTTT
CASSLRGLQILQDDTQYF
>-|TRBV25-1|few|TRBJ2-7
TGTGCCAGCGAGGACCCGTCGGACTACGAGCAGTACTTC
CASEDPSDYEQYF
>TRBD1|TRBV13|-|TRBJ1-2
TGTGCCAGCAGCTTAGGCCAGGGGACAGGGGACGATGGCTACACCTTC
CASSLGQGTGDDGYTF
>-|TRBV15|-|TRBJ1-1
TGTGCCACCAGCAGACACGAACTGAACACTGAAGCTTTCTTT
CATSRHELNTEAFF
>-|TRBV9|-|TRBJ2-2
TGTGCCAGCAGCGGGTTGGGGACACAGAACACCGGGGAGCTGTTTTTT
CASSGLGTQNTGELFF
>TRBD2|TRBV18|-|TRBJ2-3
TGTGCCAGCTCACCAGAGGGACTAGCGGGGGCCCACACAGATACGCAGTATTTT
CASSPEGLAGAHTDTQYF
>-|TRBV30|few|TRBJ1-1
TGTGCCTGGCAAACAGGGTTTGACACTGAAGCTTTCTTT
CAWQTGFDTEAFF
>-|TRBV29-1|-|TRBJ1-1
TGCAGCGTTAAACAGGGGAACACTGAAGCTTTCTTT
CSVKQGNTEAFF
>TRBD1|TRBV13|-|TRBJ2-7
TGTGCCAGCAGTCGAGGACAGGGTTCACGCTACGAGCAGTACTTC
CASSRGQGSRYEQYF
>-|TRBV4-1|-|TRBJ1-1
TGCGCCAGCAGCCAAGGGATCCCCACGGGCCCTGAAGCTTTCTTT
CASSQGIPTGPEAFF
>-|TRBV7-9|-|TRBJ2-3
TGTGCCAGTCAACCGGGCAGCACAGATACGCAGTATTTT
CASQPGSTDTQYF
>TRBD2|TRBV29-1|-|TRBJ2-1
TGCAGCGTTGAGGTAGCGGGGGGGCAGACTGAGCAGTTCTTC
CSVEVAGGQTEQFF
>-|TRBV5-1|few|TRBJ2-3
TGCGCCAGCAGCGCCTCGGATACGCAGTATTTT
CASSASDTQYF
>-|TRBV28|few|TRBJ2-7
TGTGCCAGCAGTTTAAAAAGGTCGGGGACTGGGTACTTC
CASSLKRSGTGYF
>TRBD1|TRBV27|-|TRBJ2-7
TGTGCCAGCAGTTTATCGGGACAGCCAGGGTACAAGCAGTACTTC
CASSLSGQPGYKQYF
>-|TRBV10-1|-|TRBJ2-5
TGCGCCAGCAGTGAGAACCCCGTAGAGACCCAGTACTTC
CASSENPVETQYF
>-|TRBV7-9|few|TRBJ2-5
TGTGCCAGCAGCTTTGATCAGCCCCGAAGCATAGAGACCCAGTACTTC
CASSFDQPRSIETQYF
>-|TRBV10-3|-|TRBJ2-5
TGTGCCATCATGGCGGGGGAGACCCAGTACTTC
CAIMAGETQYF
>-|TRBV30|-|TRBJ1-2
TGTGCCTGGGCGAAGGGGAATTTCTATGGCTACACCTTC
CAWAKGNFYGYTF
>TRBD1|TRBV29-1|-|TRBJ2-1
TGCAGCGTCCAGGGGGCGCAGGGTACCAGCTCCTACAATGAGCAGTTCTTC
CSVQGAQGTSSYNEQFF
>-|TRBV20-1|-|TRBJ2-1
TGCAGTGCTGGAATCGGGGCTGAGCAGTTCTTC
CSAGIGAEQFF
>TRBD2|TRBV7-3|-|TRBJ2-3
TGTGCCAGCAGCCTCGGGGGGGCACAAGATACGCAGTATTTT
CASSLGGAQDTQYF